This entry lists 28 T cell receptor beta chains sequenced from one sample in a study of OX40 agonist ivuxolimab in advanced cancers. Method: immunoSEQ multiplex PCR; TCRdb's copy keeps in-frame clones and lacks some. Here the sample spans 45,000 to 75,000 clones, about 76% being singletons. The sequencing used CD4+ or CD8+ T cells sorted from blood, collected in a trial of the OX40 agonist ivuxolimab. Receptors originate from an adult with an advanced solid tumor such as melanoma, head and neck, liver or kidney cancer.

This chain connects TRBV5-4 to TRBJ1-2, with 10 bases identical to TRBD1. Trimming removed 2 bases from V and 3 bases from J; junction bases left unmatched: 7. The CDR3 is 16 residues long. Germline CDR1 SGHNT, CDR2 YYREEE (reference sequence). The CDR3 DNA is TGTGCCAGCAGCTTACCGACAGGGGGCGCAGACTATGGCTACACCTTC. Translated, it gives CASSLPTGGADYGYTF.

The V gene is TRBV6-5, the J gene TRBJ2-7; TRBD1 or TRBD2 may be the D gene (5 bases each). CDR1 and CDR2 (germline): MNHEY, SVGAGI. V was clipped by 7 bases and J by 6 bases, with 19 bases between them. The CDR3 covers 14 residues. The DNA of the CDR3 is TGTGCCAGCAACCAAGGGACGCCCCTGGGCGAGCAGTACTTC. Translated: CASNQGTPLGEQYF.

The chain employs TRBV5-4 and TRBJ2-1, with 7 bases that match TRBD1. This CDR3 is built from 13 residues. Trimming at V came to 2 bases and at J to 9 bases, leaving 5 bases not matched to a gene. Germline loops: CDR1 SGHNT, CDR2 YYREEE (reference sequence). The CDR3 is CASSFRQGSEQFF. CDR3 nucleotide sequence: TGTGCCAGCAGCTTCAGACAGGGCAGTGAGCAGTTCTTC. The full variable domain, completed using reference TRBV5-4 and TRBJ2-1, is ETGVTQSPTHLIKTRGQQVTLRCSSQSGHNTVSWYQQALGQGPQFIFQYYREEENGRGNFPPRFSGLQFPNYSSELNVNALELDDSALYLCASSFRQGSEQFFGPGTRLTVL.

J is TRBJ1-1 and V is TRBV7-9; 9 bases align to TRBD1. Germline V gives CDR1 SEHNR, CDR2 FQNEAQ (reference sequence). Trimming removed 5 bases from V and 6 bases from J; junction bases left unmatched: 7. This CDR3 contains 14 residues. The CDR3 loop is CASSPSTGGAEAFF. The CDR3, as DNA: TGTGCCAGCAGCCCTTCTACAGGGGGCGCTGAAGCTTTCTTT.

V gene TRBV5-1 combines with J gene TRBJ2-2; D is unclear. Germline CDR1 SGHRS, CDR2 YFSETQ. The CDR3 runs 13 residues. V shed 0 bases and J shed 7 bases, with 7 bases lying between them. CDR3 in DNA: TGCGCCAGCAGCTTGGCCAGCGTCGGGGAGCTGTTTTTT. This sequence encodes CASSLASVGELFF.

The CDR3 nucleotides read TGCGCCAGCAGCCCGGGACAGGGGTACAATGAGCAGTTCTTC. This sequence encodes CASSPGQGYNEQFF. V gene TRBV5-1 combines with J gene TRBJ2-1, with 10 bases lining up with TRBD1. The CDR3 length is 14 residues. The V and J ends lost 4 bases and 4 bases, in that order; junction bases with no gene match: 2. Per germline, CDR1 SGHRS and CDR2 YFSETQ.

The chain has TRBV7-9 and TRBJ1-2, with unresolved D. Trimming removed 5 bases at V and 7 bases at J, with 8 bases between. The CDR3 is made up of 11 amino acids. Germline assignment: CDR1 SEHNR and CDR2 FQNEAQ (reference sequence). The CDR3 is CASSAKGGYTF. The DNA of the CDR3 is TGTGCCAGCAGCGCAAAAGGTGGCTACACCTTC.

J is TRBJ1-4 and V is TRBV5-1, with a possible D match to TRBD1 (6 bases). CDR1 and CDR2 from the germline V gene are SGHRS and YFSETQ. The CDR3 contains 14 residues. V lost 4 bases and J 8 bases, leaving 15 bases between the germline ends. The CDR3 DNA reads TGCGCCAGCAGCCTCGGAACAGGGCGAGAAAAACTGTTTTTT. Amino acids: CASSLGTGREKLFF. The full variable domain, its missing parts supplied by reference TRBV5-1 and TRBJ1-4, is KAGVTQTPRYLIKTRGQQVTLSCSPISGHRSVSWYQQTPGQGLQFLFEYFSETQRNKGNFPGRFSGRQFSNSRSEMNVSTLELGDSALYLCASSLGTGREKLFFGSGTQLSVL.

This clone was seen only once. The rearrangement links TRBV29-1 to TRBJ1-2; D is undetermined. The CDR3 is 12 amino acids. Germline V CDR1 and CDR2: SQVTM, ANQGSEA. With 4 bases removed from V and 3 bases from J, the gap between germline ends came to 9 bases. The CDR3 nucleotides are TGCAGCGTTGTGGACGGAGACTATGGCTACACCTTC. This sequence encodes CSVVDGDYGYTF.

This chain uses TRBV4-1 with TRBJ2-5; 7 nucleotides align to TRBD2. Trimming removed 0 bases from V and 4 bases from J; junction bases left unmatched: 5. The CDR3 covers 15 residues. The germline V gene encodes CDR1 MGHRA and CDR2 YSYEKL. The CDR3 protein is CASSQEGPGGETQYF. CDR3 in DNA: TGCGCCAGCAGCCAAGAGGGTCCGGGAGGAGAGACCCAGTACTTC.

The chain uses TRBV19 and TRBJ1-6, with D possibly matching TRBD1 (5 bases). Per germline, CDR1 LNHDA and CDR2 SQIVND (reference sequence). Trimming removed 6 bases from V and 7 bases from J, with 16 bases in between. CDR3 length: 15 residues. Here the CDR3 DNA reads TGTGCCAGTAGACCCCAGGGAGACCAAAATTCACCCCTCCACTTT. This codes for CASRPQGDQNSPLHF.

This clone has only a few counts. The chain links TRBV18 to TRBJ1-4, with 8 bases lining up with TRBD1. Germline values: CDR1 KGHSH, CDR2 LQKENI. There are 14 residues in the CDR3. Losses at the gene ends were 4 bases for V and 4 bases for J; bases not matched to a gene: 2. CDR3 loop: CASSRDRSNEKLFF. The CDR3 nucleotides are TGTGCCAGCTCACGGGACAGGAGTAATGAAAAACTGTTTTTT.

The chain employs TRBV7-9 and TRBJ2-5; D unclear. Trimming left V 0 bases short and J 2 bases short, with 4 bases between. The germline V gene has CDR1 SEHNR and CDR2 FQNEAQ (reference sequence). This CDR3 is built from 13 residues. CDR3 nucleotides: TGTGCCAGCAGCTTAGCCCCGCAAGAGACCCAGTACTTC. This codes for CASSLAPQETQYF.

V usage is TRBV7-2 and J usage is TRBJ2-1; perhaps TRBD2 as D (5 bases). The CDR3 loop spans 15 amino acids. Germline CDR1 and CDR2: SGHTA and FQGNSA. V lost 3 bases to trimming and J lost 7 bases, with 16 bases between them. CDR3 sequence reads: CASSLDSGTLNEQFF. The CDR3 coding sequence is TGTGCCAGCAGCTTGGACTCGGGTACGTTAAATGAGCAGTTCTTC.

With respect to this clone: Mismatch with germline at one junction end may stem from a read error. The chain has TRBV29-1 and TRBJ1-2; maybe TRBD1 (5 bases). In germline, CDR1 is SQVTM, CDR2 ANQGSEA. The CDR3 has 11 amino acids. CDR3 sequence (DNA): TGCAGCGTTCAGGGTAACGATGGCTACACCTTC. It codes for CSVQGNDGYTF.

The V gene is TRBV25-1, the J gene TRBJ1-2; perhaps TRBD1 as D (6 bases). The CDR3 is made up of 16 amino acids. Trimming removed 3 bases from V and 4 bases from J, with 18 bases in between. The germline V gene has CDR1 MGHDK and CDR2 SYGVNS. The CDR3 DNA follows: TGTGCCAGCAGTGACTGGGAACAGGGTTCCGGCTATGGCTACACCTTC. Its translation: CASSDWEQGSGYGYTF.

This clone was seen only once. The CDR3 reads CASSFPAGGVPCEQYF. CDR3 DNA sequence: TGTGCCAGCAGTTTCCCAGCGGGGGGGGTTCCGTGCGAGCAGTACTTC. The chain employs TRBV27 and TRBJ2-7; 10 bases line up with TRBD2. J gave up 6 bases and V 3 bases, and 11 bases lay outside the gene matches. The germline CDR1 and CDR2 sequences are MNHEY and SMNVEV (reference sequence). This CDR3 spans 16 amino acids.

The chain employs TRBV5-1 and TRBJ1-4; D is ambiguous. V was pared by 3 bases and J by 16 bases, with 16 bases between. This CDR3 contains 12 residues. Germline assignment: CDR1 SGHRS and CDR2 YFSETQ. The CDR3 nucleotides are TGCGCCAGCAGCTGGGATGGGAACGACACGTTTTTT. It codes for CASSWDGNDTFF.

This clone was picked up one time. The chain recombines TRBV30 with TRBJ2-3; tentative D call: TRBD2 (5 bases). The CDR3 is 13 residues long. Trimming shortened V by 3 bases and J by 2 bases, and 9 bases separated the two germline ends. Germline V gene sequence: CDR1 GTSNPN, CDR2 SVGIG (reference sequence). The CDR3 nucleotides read TGTGCCTGGAGCGGGGTAGCCACAGATACGCAGTATTTT. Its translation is CAWSGVATDTQYF.

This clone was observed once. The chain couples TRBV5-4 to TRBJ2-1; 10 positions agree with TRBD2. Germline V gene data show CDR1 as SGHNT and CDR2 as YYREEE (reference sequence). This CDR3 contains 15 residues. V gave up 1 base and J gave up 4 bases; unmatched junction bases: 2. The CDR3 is CASSLTSGAYNEQFF. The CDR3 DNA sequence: TGTGCCAGCAGCTTGACTAGCGGGGCGTACAATGAGCAGTTCTTC.

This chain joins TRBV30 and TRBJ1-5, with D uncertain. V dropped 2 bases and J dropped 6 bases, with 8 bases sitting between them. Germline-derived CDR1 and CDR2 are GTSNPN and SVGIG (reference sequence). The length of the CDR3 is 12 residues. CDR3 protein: CAWSRLGQPQHF. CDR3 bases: TGTGCCTGGAGTCGTCTGGGTCAGCCCCAGCATTTT. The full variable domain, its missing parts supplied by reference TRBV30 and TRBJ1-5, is SQTIHQWPATLVQPVGSPLSLECTVEGTSNPNLYWYRQAAGRGLQLLFYSVGIGQISSEVPQNLSASRPQDRQFILSSKKLLLSDSGFYLCAWSRLGQPQHFGDGTRLSIL.

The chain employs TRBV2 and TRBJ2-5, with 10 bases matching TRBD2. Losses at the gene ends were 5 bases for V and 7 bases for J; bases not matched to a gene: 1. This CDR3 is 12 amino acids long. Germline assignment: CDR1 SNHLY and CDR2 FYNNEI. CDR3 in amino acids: CASSIAGGTQYF. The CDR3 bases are TGTGCCAGCAGTATAGCGGGAGGGACCCAGTACTTC.

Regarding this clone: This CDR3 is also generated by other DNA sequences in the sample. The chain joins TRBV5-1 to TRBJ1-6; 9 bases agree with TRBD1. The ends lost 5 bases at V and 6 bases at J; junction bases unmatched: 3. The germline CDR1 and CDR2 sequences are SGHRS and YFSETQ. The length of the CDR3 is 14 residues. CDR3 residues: CASRKGQGNSPLHF. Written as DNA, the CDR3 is TGCGCCAGCAGGAAGGGACAGGGTAATTCACCCCTCCACTTT. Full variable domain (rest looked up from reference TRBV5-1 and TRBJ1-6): KAGVTQTPRYLIKTRGQQVTLSCSPISGHRSVSWYQQTPGQGLQFLFEYFSETQRNKGNFPGRFSGRQFSNSRSEMNVSTLELGDSALYLCASRKGQGNSPLHFGNGTRLTVT.

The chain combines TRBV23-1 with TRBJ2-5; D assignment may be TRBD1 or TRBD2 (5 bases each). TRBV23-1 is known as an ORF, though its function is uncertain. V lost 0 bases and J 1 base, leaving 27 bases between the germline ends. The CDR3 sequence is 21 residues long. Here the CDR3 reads CASSQSPIVFWGRKFQETQYF. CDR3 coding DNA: TGCGCCAGCAGTCAATCCCCAATAGTGTTCTGGGGACGGAAATTCCAAGAGACCCAGTACTTC.

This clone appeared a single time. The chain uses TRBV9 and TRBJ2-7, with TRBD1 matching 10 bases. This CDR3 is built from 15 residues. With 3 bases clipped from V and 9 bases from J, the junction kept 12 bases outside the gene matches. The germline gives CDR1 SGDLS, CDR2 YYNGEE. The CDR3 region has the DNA TGTGCCAGCAGCGATAGGACAGGGGGAGAATCGAGGCAGTACTTC. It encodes CASSDRTGGESRQYF.

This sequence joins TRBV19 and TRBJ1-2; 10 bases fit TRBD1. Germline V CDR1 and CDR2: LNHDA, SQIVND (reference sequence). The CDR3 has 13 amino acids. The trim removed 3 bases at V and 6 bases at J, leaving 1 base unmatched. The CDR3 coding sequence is TGTGCCAGTAGTATCGGACAGGGGGATGGCTACACCTTC. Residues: CASSIGQGDGYTF.

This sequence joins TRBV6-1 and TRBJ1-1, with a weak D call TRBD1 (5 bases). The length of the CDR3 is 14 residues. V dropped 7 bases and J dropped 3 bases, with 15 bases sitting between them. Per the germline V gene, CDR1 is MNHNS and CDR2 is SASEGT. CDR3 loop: CASTRGGSDTEAFF. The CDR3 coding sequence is TGTGCCAGCACGAGGGGAGGCTCCGACACTGAAGCTTTCTTT.

The CDR3 here is CASSVRDRDTEAFF. CDR3 DNA: TGCGCCAGCAGCGTCCGGGACAGGGATACTGAAGCTTTCTTT. The chain links TRBV5-1 to TRBJ1-1; TRBD1 agrees at 9 bases. The ends lost 4 bases at V and 5 bases at J; junction bases unmatched: 6. CDR3 size: 14 residues. Germline lookup yields CDR1 SGHRS and CDR2 YFSETQ.